This T cell receptor beta chain was found in a study of long-term antiretroviral therapy in people with HIV (dated by TCRdb to between 2022 and 2023). Regarding the complete study: The earliest samples were collected about a decade before the 2015 WHO recommendation for immediate ART, when ART was typically delayed until CD4 counts fell. A total of 192 cryopreserved PBMC samples were contributed to the cohort by 30 adults with confirmed HIV infection, with samples collected serially over a mean of approximately six years (range 1-12). This retrospective serial study examined whether starting ART and sustained HIV suppression were associated with changes in the composition and diversity of the TRB repertoire in peripheral blood. Among the approximately 30 participants with HIV, ten to twelve were female. Test extractions of a monoclonal T-cell line alongside some 35 polyclonal samples showed no cross-contamination during QIAcube processing.

Overall results and qualifications from the work: Limited PBMC availability meant only the TCR beta chain was sequenced, without alpha chain pairing. Inferences about post-ART repertoire changes were limited because no data were available on ART adherence, viral resistance or therapy changes. CDR3 length ranges in HIV repertoires were narrower than in controls, and network structure suggested an antigen-experienced repertoire with only a slight naive shift after ART. Because cell numbers in pre-ART samples were limited, unsorted PBMC were profiled instead of sorted CD4+ and CD8+ T cells. Expanded TRB clones identified before ART initiation dominated the repertoire at all time points, although this dominance fluctuated and declined in many PLHIV after ART. Starting ART was linked to a significant rise in TRB diversity, yet even with long-term ART the diversity remained significantly lower than in transplant donor controls. The samples were dated from the mid-2000s to the late 2010s, and the ART regimens that were used may be less effective than current ART regimens.

The germline V gene supplies CDR1 MNHEY and CDR2 SVGAGI. The junction shows trimming of 10 bases on V and 4 bases on J, plus 13 bases between the germline ends. Including the terminal cysteine and phenylalanine, the CDR3 comprises 12 residues. Solely the CDR3 DNA is kept, with 36 bases framed from the first base. The immunoSEQ hsTCRB v3.0 assay was used at survey level resolution for TRB variable region sequencing. A depth of roughly 35,000-55,000 T-cell genomes per sample was targeted for TRB sequencing. TRB libraries were pooled and sequenced on an Illumina MiSeq using a v3 150-cycle kit. As for the authors' bioinformatics: Analysis of repertoires was carried out in R inside a reproducible Nextflow workflow spanning QC, data transformation and analysis. LymphoSeq2, an R package for exploring AIRR-Seq data, was used to implement the custom analyses. After excluding a handful of samples that yielded fewer than 5000 total TRB sequences, approximately 170 HIV repertoires remained for analysis. Among the approximately 190 retained HIV repertoires, 55 to 65 were collected before ART initiation and under 150 after ART initiation. Each repertoire was downsampled to 5000 TRB nucleotide sequences, and summary statistics were averaged across 100 downsampling iterations. TRB sequences were retained for analysis only if CDR3 regions of at least seven amino acids were present. A Shannon entropy-derived clonality score and the Gini coefficient were used to measure diversity. In the repertoire networks, any two of the top 5000 CDR3 amino acid sequences were connected whenever the two sequences differed by an edit distance of one. For TRB CDR3 amino acid sequences, GLIPH2 was used to predict antigen specificity groups and MHC restriction. To flag known associations with CMV, EBV, HIV or tissue antigens, CDR3 amino acid sequences were compared against VDJdb and McPAS-TCR. Pre-ART, post-ART and control groups were compared with Wilcoxon signed-rank tests and Holm-Bonferroni correction. TCRdb obtained this table from immuneACCESS and retained in-frame rearrangements with V and J assigned. These tables miss some clones; where compared with another copy, unresolved V genes account for less than half of the shortfall, and the remainder is unexplained. V and J calls and clone size are as listed in that table; D and trimming were resolved from the DNA. In this sample the table shows some 22,000 clones, 65% to 80% of which occur a single time. The ten largest clones capture about 8.4% of the sample.

About this clone: This receptor's antigen is unknown. Base quality data are lacking; no much larger clone is found one base away.

Inclusion was restricted to participants for whom at least one PBMC sample before ART initiation and at least two post-ART samples were available. Treatment was received in the United States of America by all participants with HIV. Cryopreserved samples of roughly 0.85-11 million PBMC were thawed and washed before DNA extraction. At the time of the earliest PBMC sample, participants with HIV were aged between about 20 and 54 years. Per participant, PBMC samples came from 1-4 timepoints prior to ART initiation and 2-8 timepoints following ART initiation, for a median of 7 samples. Serial HIV viral load, CD4+ T-cell count, ART history and demographic data were obtained for every participant. Genomic DNA was extracted from unsorted PBMC with a Qiagen kit on a QIAcube, processed in batches of 12 samples.

The starting material was unsorted PBMCs, obtained 4.1 years after starting antiretroviral therapy. The origin of this receptor is a woman between 35 and 50 years old with HIV. The chain is assembled from TRBV6-5 and TRBJ1-2; D gene: possibly TRBD1, on 5 matching bases. CDR3 sequence: CATQGLGYGYTF. The DNA is as follows: TGTGCCACCCAGGGTCTGGGCTATGGCTACACCTTC.